What follows are 13 T cell receptor beta chains derived from one specimen sequenced in a study of low-dose radiotherapy and immunotherapy resistance in tumors. Gene-specific TRAV and TRBV primers were used for first-strand cDNA, covering alpha and beta chains. Both a constant-region primer and a V-primer adapter served to amplify TCRs across 20 PCR cycles. TCRdb called the reads again in MiXCR, with one record for every CDR3 protein. The sample has roughly 10,000 distinct CDR3 sequences, around 40% seen once. Every receptor here comes from a human donor with advanced metastatic prostate, ovarian, gallbladder or colorectal cancer (not recorded which). This table probably holds off-target reads from a library built for another chain.

This clonotype was counted only a few times. The chain uses TRBV7-9 and TRBJ2-7; 11 positions match TRBD1. Unmatched junction bases numbered 2, after V lost 1 base and J lost 6 bases. Per germline, CDR1 SEHNR and CDR2 FQNEAQ (reference sequence). This CDR3 region has 14 residues. The CDR3 reads CASSLGTGGAEQYF. CDR3 DNA: TGTGCCAGCAGCTTAGGGACAGGGGGCGCCGAGCAGTACTTC.

CDR3: CASSLNRDYEQYF. The CDR3 DNA sequence: TGCGCCAGCAGCTTGAACAGAGATTACGAGCAGTACTTC. The chain couples TRBV5-1 to TRBJ2-7, with unresolved D. The CDR3 loop spans 13 amino acids. CDR1 is SGHRS, CDR2 YFSETQ, per germline. V was shortened by 1 base and J by 4 bases, with 9 bases between the two germline ends. Based on the CDR3 plus reference TRBV5-1 and TRBJ2-7, the full variable domain is KAGVTQTPRYLIKTRGQQVTLSCSPISGHRSVSWYQQTPGQGLQFLFEYFSETQRNKGNFPGRFSGRQFSNSRSEMNVSTLELGDSALYLCASSLNRDYEQYFGPGTRLTVT.

This chain joins TRBV19 and TRBJ2-7, with a possible D match to TRBD2 (5 bases). Trimming pared 7 bases from V and 4 bases from J, leaving 23 bases between. Germline CDR1 and CDR2: LNHDA and SQIVND (reference sequence). The CDR3 extends over 16 amino acids. CDR3 amino acids: CASKKDAAQDSYEQYF. Written as DNA, the CDR3 is TGTGCCAGTAAGAAAGACGCGGCCCAGGACTCTTACGAGCAGTACTTC.

In this sample, this clonotype turned up a few times. The chain links TRBV28 to TRBJ1-2; the D is unclear. The CDR3 extends over 13 amino acids. Trimming shortened V by 6 bases and J by 14 bases, and 22 bases separated the two germline ends. Germline V gene data show CDR1 as MDHEN and CDR2 as SYDVKM. CDR3 in amino acids: CASSSGPTPDVTF. CDR3 in DNA: TGTGCCAGCAGCTCCGGCCCGACACCCGATGTAACCTTC.

The table lists this clonotype with a few counts. The chain joins TRBV3-1 to TRBJ2-1, with 7 positions matching TRBD2. This CDR3 region has 16 residues. Germline CDR1 LGHDT, CDR2 YNNKEL (reference sequence). Unmatched junction bases numbered 6, after V lost 4 bases and J lost 0 bases. DNA of the CDR3: TGTGCCAGCAGCCGATTCAGGACTAGCTCCTACAATGAGCAGTTCTTC. Amino acids: CASSRFRTSSYNEQFF.

The V call is TRBV6-1, the J call TRBJ2-3; D is unclear. The CDR3 contains 12 residues. Germline CDR1 and CDR2: MNHNS and SASEGT. The V end lost 6 bases, the J end lost 0 bases, and 4 bases lay between the germline ends. The CDR3, as DNA: TGTGCCAGCAGACGGAGCACAGATACGCAGTATTTT. It is translated as CASRRSTDTQYF.

This chain links TRBV6-1 with TRBJ2-2; D remains unclear. The V and J ends lost 5 bases and 4 bases respectively, with 5 bases between them. Per germline, CDR1 MNHNS and CDR2 SASEGT. This CDR3 contains 12 residues. The CDR3 here is CASSKLTGELFF. The CDR3 coding sequence is TGTGCCAGCAGTAAACTCACCGGGGAGCTGTTTTTT.

Comments on this clonotype: At one of its ends the junction is not consistent with the germline gene, which may arise from a read error. V gene TRBV5-1 combines with J gene TRBJ1-2; 10 bases map to TRBD1. Germline CDR1 SGHRS, CDR2 YFSETQ. CDR3 length: 14 residues. CDR3 sequence (DNA): TGTGCCAGCAGCACCGGGACAGGGGTCTATGGCTACACCTTC. Its protein is CASSTGTGVYGYTF.

The chain recombines TRBV12-3 or TRBV12-4 with TRBJ1-1; no reliable D call. Trimming took off 5 bases at V and 6 bases at J, with 10 bases between the two ends. This CDR3 has 12 residues. The CDR3 nucleotides are TGTGCCAGCAGTACTACCTCGCCTGAAGCTTTCTTT. This codes for CASSTTSPEAFF.

The chain recombines TRBV28 with TRBJ2-7; 8 nucleotides agree with TRBD2. This CDR3 has 13 amino acids. Germline V gives CDR1 MDHEN, CDR2 SYDVKM. V shed 6 bases and J 4 bases; nucleotides not matched to a gene: 5. CDR3 in amino acids: CASSPGGEYEQYF. In DNA, the CDR3 is TGTGCCAGCAGCCCCGGGGGGGAGTACGAGCAGTACTTC.

The chain joins TRBV19 to TRBJ1-5; no reliable D call. The V end was cut by 8 bases, the J end by 2 bases, with 7 bases between. This CDR3 spans 12 amino acids. Germline assignment: CDR1 LNHDA and CDR2 SQIVND (reference sequence). CDR3 DNA: TGTGCCAGTGTCGTCGGCAATCAGCCCCAGCATTTT. Translated: CASVVGNQPQHF.

V usage is TRBV7-2 and J usage is TRBJ2-5; TRBD2 aligns across 7 bases. In germline, CDR1 is SGHTA, CDR2 FQGNSA. CDR3 length equals 14 residues. V lost 7 bases to trimming and J lost 7 bases; unmatched junction nucleotides: 12. For the CDR3, the DNA is TGTGCCAGCACGAGGGAGCGGGGTTTGGGGACCCAGTACTTC. Protein sequence: CASTRERGLGTQYF.

This clonotype appeared a few times. The chain is built from TRBV5-1 and TRBJ1-1; no definite D call. The germline V gene has CDR1 SGHRS and CDR2 YFSETQ. The CDR3 spans 15 residues. Trimming pared 2 bases from V and 3 bases from J, leaving 14 bases between. CDR3 coding DNA: TGCGCCAGCAGCTTCAGACGACTCGGAGACACTGAAGCTTTCTTT. This encodes CASSFRRLGDTEAFF.